A selection of T cell receptor beta chains follows, all from one sample in a study of T cell responses to AZD1222 COVID-19 vaccine. Some clones are missing from TCRdb's copy, which holds only in-frame ones; the method was immunoSEQ multiplex PCR. Of more than 100,000 clones listed, about 91% are singletons. The input for sequencing was peripheral blood, taken on day 0 of AZD1222 vaccination. The receptors stem from an adult in good health. Both conserved end residues are part of each CDR3. Each record gives: clone size, CDR3 length, D gene, J gene, V gene, CDR3 protein, CDR3 DNA. D genes are given only for firm matches. Rows may omit the clone size; those that give it use once, few, many or a size class.

>-|13|-|TRBJ1-1|TRBV5-1
CASSFNQGTEAFF
TGCGCCAGCAGCTTTAACCAGGGCACTGAAGCTTTCTTT
>-|15|-|TRBJ1-6|TRBV7-2
CASSLAQSPLSPLHF
TGTGCCAGCAGCTTAGCGCAGTCCCCTCTGTCACCCCTCCACTTT
>few|15|-|TRBJ1-1|TRBV6-2/TRBV6-3
CASSYSEGRNTEAFF
TGTGCCAGCAGTTACTCGGAGGGAAGAAACACTGAAGCTTTCTTT
>-|17|-|TRBJ1-5|TRBV28
CASSYPDGNQGYQPQHF
TGTGCCAGCAGTTACCCGGACGGGAATCAGGGGTATCAGCCCCAGCATTTT
>-|16|TRBD1|TRBJ1-1|TRBV6-6
CASSHRTGMGVTEAFF
TGTGCCAGCAGCCACCGGACAGGGATGGGGGTCACTGAAGCTTTCTTT
>-|13|-|TRBJ1-6|TRBV5-5
CASSRQDNSPLHF
TGTGCCAGCAGCCGTCAAGATAATTCACCCCTCCACTTT
>-|15|-|TRBJ1-5|TRBV6-5
CASSYSGGINQPQHF
TGTGCCAGCAGTTACTCGGGCGGAATCAATCAGCCCCAGCATTTT
>-|14|-|TRBJ1-5|TRBV18
CASSPAFSLQPQHF
TGTGCCAGCTCACCTGCCTTCTCTCTTCAGCCCCAGCATTTT
>few|14|-|TRBJ2-3|TRBV4-1
CASSQDTQRDTQYF
TGCGCCAGCAGCCAAGATACCCAGCGCGATACGCAGTATTTT
>few|15|-|TRBJ1-1|TRBV4-3
CASSQYRHSNTEAFF
TGCGCCAGCAGCCAATATCGGCATTCGAACACTGAAGCTTTCTTT
>-|15|TRBD1|TRBJ2-7|TRBV7-2
CASSLPGTGPYEQYF
TGTGCCAGCAGCTTACCCGGGACAGGCCCCTACGAGCAGTACTTC
>-|16|TRBD1|TRBJ1-2|TRBV24-1
CATSDAGDRESEGYTF
TGTGCCACCAGTGATGCTGGGGACAGGGAATCGGAGGGCTACACCTTC
>-|13|TRBD1|TRBJ2-3|TRBV6-5
CASRRTGDDTQYF
TGTGCCAGCAGGCGGACAGGGGATGATACGCAGTATTTT
>-|12|-|TRBJ2-1|TRBV6-2/TRBV6-3
CASSFADNEQFF
TGTGCCAGCAGTTTCGCAGACAATGAGCAGTTCTTC
>-|16|TRBD1|TRBJ2-1|TRBV4-3
CASSQNWGQGVYEQFF
TGCGCCAGCAGCCAAAATTGGGGACAGGGGGTCTATGAGCAGTTCTTC
>once|15|-|TRBJ1-2|TRBV14
CASSQDRGISYGYTF
TGTGCCAGCAGCCAAGATAGGGGGATCAGCTATGGCTACACCTTC
>-|15|TRBD1|TRBJ1-1|TRBV29-1
CSVAGTGERNTEAFF
TGCAGCGTTGCCGGGACAGGGGAGAGAAACACTGAAGCTTTCTTT
>-|15|-|TRBJ2-5|TRBV11-2
CASSSQGRVRETQYF
TGTGCCAGCAGCTCACAGGGGAGGGTGAGGGAGACCCAGTACTTC
>-|13|-|TRBJ1-6|TRBV4-1
CASSQVLNSPLHF
TGCGCCAGCAGCCAAGTCCTAAATTCACCCCTCCACTTT
>-|13|-|TRBJ1-1|TRBV11-1
CASSLARWAEAFF
TGTGCCAGCAGCTTAGCCCGGTGGGCTGAAGCTTTCTTT
>-|14|-|TRBJ2-1|TRBV18
CASSPGHVYNEQFF
TGTGCCAGCTCCCCAGGACACGTCTACAATGAGCAGTTCTTC
>-|12|-|TRBJ1-6|TRBV4-3
CASSQGGGPLHF
TGCGCCAGCAGCCAAGGGGGTGGGCCCCTCCACTTT
>-|13|-|TRBJ1-2|TRBV29-1
CSVEHTRGYGYTF
TGCAGCGTTGAACATACCAGGGGCTATGGCTACACCTTC
>-|14|-|TRBJ1-1|TRBV7-9
CASSPQGPDTEAFF
TGTGCCAGCAGCCCTCAGGGACCGGACACTGAAGCTTTCTTT
>-|15|-|TRBJ1-1|TRBV21-1
CASSKGAALNTEAFF
TGTGCCAGCAGCAAAGGGGCAGCCCTAAACACTGAAGCTTTCTTT
>-|18|-|TRBJ1-2|TRBV9
CASSPRSGTLSPVYGYTF
TGTGCCAGCAGCCCTCGTTCCGGGACTCTCTCGCCGGTTTATGGCTACACCTTC
>-|13|-|TRBJ1-3|TRBV7-3
CASSYDGGNTIYF
TGTGCCAGCAGTTACGACGGAGGAAACACCATATATTTT
>once|12|-|TRBJ2-7|TRBV24-1
CATSQGSYEQYF
TGTGCCACCTCCCAGGGCTCCTACGAGCAGTACTTC
>-|16|TRBD2|TRBJ2-3|TRBV7-2
CASSLEFGGATDTQYF
TGTGCCAGCAGCTTAGAGTTCGGGGGGGCCACAGATACGCAGTATTTT
>-|15|-|TRBJ2-2|TRBV9
CASSVEGGNTGELFF
TGTGCCAGCAGCGTAGAGGGCGGGAACACCGGGGAGCTGTTTTTT
>-|15|-|TRBJ1-1|TRBV6-5
CASSYSIGQDTEAFF
TGTGCCAGCAGTTACTCGATAGGGCAGGACACTGAAGCTTTCTTT
>few|15|-|TRBJ1-1|TRBV4-1
CASSQGRGVHTEAFF
TGCGCCAGCAGCCAAGGTAGGGGAGTTCACACTGAAGCTTTCTTT
>-|14|TRBD1|TRBJ1-1|TRBV5-1
CASRPGTGNTEAFF
TGCGCCAGCCGCCCCGGGACAGGGAACACTGAAGCTTTCTTT
>once|15|-|TRBJ1-1|TRBV3-1/TRBV3-2
CASSQGLEWNTEAFF
TGTGCCAGCAGCCAGGGTTTGGAGTGGAACACTGAAGCTTTCTTT
>-|14|-|TRBJ1-2|TRBV6-5
CASTLGGENYGYTF
TGTGCCAGCACGCTTGGTGGGGAGAACTATGGCTACACCTTC
>many|16|-|TRBJ1-1|TRBV4-3
CASSQGEVGGYTEAFF
TGCGCCAGCAGCCAAGGGGAGGTCGGGGGGTACACTGAAGCTTTCTTT
>-|13|TRBD1|TRBJ2-5|TRBV19
CASSTGTGDTQYF
TGTGCCAGTAGTACCGGGACAGGGGACACCCAGTACTTC
>-|13|-|TRBJ1-2|TRBV6-5
CASWPGAGGGYTF
TGTGCCAGCTGGCCGGGGGCAGGCGGGGGCTACACCTTC
>-|11|-|TRBJ2-1|TRBV7-3
CASSLNNEQFF
TGTGCCAGCAGCTTGAACAATGAGCAGTTCTTC
>-|11|-|TRBJ1-1|TRBV20-1
CSADAGMKAFF
TGCAGTGCTGACGCAGGTATGAAAGCTTTCTTT
>-|15|-|TRBJ1-6|TRBV6-5
CASSSLPSYNSPLHF
TGTGCCAGCAGCTCCCTACCCTCCTATAATTCACCCCTCCACTTT
>-|14|-|TRBJ2-7|TRBV5-1
CASSLGRGREEQYF
TGCGCCAGCAGCTTGGGTAGGGGAAGGGAGGAGCAGTACTTC
>once|16|TRBD2|TRBJ2-3|TRBV12-5
CASGLELAGGTDTQYF
TGTGCTAGTGGTCTGGAACTAGCGGGGGGCACAGATACGCAGTATTTT
>-|13|-|TRBJ1-5|TRBV27
CASSLRENQPQHF
TGTGCCAGCAGTTTACGGGAAAATCAGCCCCAGCATTTT
>-|14|-|TRBJ1-2|TRBV2
CASSGATGPYGYTF
TGTGCCAGCAGCGGCGCGACAGGTCCCTATGGCTACACCTTC
>-|13|-|TRBJ2-1|TRBV4-3
CASSQDLANEQFF
TGCGCCAGCAGCCAAGATCTGGCCAATGAGCAGTTCTTC
>once|15|-|TRBJ2-2|TRBV4-3
CASSPGLAVTGELFF
TGCGCCAGCAGCCCGGGACTGGCAGTGACCGGGGAGCTGTTTTTT
>-|12|-|TRBJ1-5|TRBV6-1
CASSELRSPQHF
TGTGCCAGCAGTGAATTGCGGTCGCCCCAGCATTTT
>-|15|-|TRBJ1-2|TRBV7-9
CASSLLDSSSNGYTF
TGTGCCAGCAGCTTATTGGACAGCTCCTCTAATGGCTACACCTTC
>-|14|TRBD1|TRBJ1-1|TRBV4-3
CASSQEDRTTEAFF
TGCGCCAGCAGCCAAGAGGACAGGACAACTGAAGCTTTCTTT
>-|15|TRBD1|TRBJ1-5|TRBV5-6
CASSLSGQLNQPQHF
TGTGCCAGCAGCTTGTCGGGACAGCTCAATCAGCCCCAGCATTTT
>-|14|-|TRBJ1-1|TRBV7-2
CASSLDPGNTEAFF
TGTGCCAGCAGCTTAGACCCAGGGAACACTGAAGCTTTCTTT
>-|11|-|TRBJ1-2|TRBV29-1
CSAPDGYGYTF
TGCAGCGCCCCCGACGGATATGGCTACACCTTC
>-|14|-|TRBJ1-3|TRBV29-1
CSVDQGLSGNTIYF
TGCAGCGTTGATCAGGGTCTCTCTGGAAACACCATATATTTT
>-|15|TRBD1|TRBJ1-1|TRBV19
CASRSGQGALTEAFF
TGTGCCAGTAGATCCGGACAGGGGGCGCTCACTGAAGCTTTCTTT
>-|15|TRBD1|TRBJ1-5|TRBV5-5
CASSPGRGSNQPQHF
TGTGCCAGCAGCCCTGGCAGGGGGAGCAATCAGCCCCAGCATTTT
>-|11|-|TRBJ1-2|TRBV7-9
CASSFAGKDTF
TGTGCCAGCAGCTTCGCCGGGAAGGACACCTTC
>once|15|TRBD2|TRBJ2-5|TRBV3-1/TRBV3-2
CASSQVAGTQETQYF
TGTGCCAGCAGCCAAGTAGCGGGGACCCAAGAGACCCAGTACTTC
>-|15|-|TRBJ2-2|TRBV11-2
CASSFQGLNTGELFF
TGTGCCAGCAGCTTTCAGGGACTGAACACCGGGGAGCTGTTTTTT
>once|14|TRBD2|TRBJ2-3|TRBV27
CASNGLGFTDTQYF
TGTGCCAGCAACGGACTAGGATTCACAGATACGCAGTATTTT